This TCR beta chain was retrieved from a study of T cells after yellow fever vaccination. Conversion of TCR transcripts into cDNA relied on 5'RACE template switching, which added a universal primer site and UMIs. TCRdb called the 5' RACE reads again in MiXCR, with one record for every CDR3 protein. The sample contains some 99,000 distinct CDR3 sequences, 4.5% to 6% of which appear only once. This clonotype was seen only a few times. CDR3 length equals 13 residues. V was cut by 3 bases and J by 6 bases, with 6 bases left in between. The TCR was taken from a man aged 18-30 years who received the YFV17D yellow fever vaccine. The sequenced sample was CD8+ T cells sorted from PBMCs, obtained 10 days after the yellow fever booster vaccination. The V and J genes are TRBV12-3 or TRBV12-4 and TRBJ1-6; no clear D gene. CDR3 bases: TGTGCCAGCAGTTTTGGGAGTAATTCACCCCTCCACTTT. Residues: CASSFGSNSPLHF.